These 17 T cell receptor beta chains originate from one sample sequenced in a study of T cell responses to AZD1222 COVID-19 vaccine. Data came from immunoSEQ multiplex PCR; TCRdb stores just in-frame clones and leaves some out. Of about 120,000 clones in the sample, roughly 90% were seen once. The sequencing used peripheral blood, collected 28 days after the second dose of the MenACWY control vaccine. These TCRs come from an adult who received the MenACWY meningococcal vaccine as a control.

About this clone: One end of the junction does not line up with germline, which may come from a read error. V usage is TRBV11-2 and J usage is TRBJ1-1; 8 bases agree with TRBD1. The V gene's germline CDR1 is SGHAT and CDR2 FQNNGV. The CDR3 has 11 amino acids. DNA for the CDR3: TGTGCCAGCAGCTTAGGGGGACAGGAGTACTTT. Translation gives CASSLGGQEYF.

The rearrangement joins TRBV2 to TRBJ2-1; TRBD2 matches at 14 bases. This CDR3 region has 16 residues. Germline lookup yields CDR1 SNHLY and CDR2 FYNNEI. Trimming at V came to 5 bases and at J to 9 bases, leaving 9 bases not matched to a gene. The CDR3 loop reads CASSSSSGLAGVEQFF. The CDR3, as DNA: TGTGCCAGCAGTTCATCCTCGGGACTAGCGGGAGTTGAGCAGTTCTTC. Based on the CDR3 plus reference TRBV2 and TRBJ2-1, the full variable domain is EPEVTQTPSHQVTQMGQEVILRCVPISNHLYFYWYRQILGQKVEFLVSFYNNEISEKSEIFDDQFSVERPDGSNFTLKIRSTKLEDSAMYFCASSSSSGLAGVEQFFGPGTRLTVL.

This sequence joins TRBV10-3 and TRBJ1-2, with a possible D match to TRBD1 (5 bases). Trimming shortened V by 4 bases and J by 6 bases, and 18 bases separated the two germline ends. CDR1 ENHRY and CDR2 SYGVKD come from the germline V gene. The CDR3 spans 15 residues. CDR3 nucleotide sequence: TGTGCCATCAGTGGGGGAGTACAGGAAAGAGATGGCTACACCTTC. Protein: CAISGGVQERDGYTF.

This clone was counted once. The chain is built from TRBV19 and TRBJ1-5; 7 bases fit TRBD1. The CDR3 extends over 13 amino acids. The V segment lost 11 bases and the J segment 6 bases; nucleotides outside the gene matches: 10. The germline V gene has CDR1 LNHDA and CDR2 SQIVND (reference sequence). CDR3 sequence: CASTGAYSQPQHF. The CDR3 DNA is TGTGCCTCCACAGGGGCCTACAGTCAGCCCCAGCATTTT.

The V and J genes are TRBV3-1 (or the pseudogene TRBV3-2) and TRBJ1-5; TRBD1 matches at 7 bases. Trimming removed 7 bases from V and 3 bases from J; junction bases left unmatched: 12. Looked up from germline, CDR1 is LGHDT and CDR2 is YNNKEL (reference sequence). There are 16 residues in the CDR3. The CDR3 reads CASTLDRRRANQPQHF. The CDR3 nucleotides are TGTGCCAGCACCTTGGACAGGCGGCGCGCCAATCAGCCCCAGCATTTT.

In DNA, the CDR3 is TGTGCCAGCAGCCAAGCAACAGGGCGAAATGAAAAACTGTTTTTT. This gives the protein CASSQATGRNEKLFF. The rearrangement uses TRBV3-1 (or the pseudogene TRBV3-2) and TRBJ1-4; tentatively, D is TRBD1 (6 bases). The V gene's germline CDR1 is LGHDT and CDR2 YNNKEL (reference sequence). The CDR3 length is 15 residues. V lost 1 base and J 5 bases, leaving 11 bases between the germline ends.

The V gene is TRBV5-1, the J gene TRBJ2-3; D is possibly TRBD2 (6 bases). Germline V gene lookup returns CDR1 SGHRS and CDR2 YFSETQ. The CDR3 contains 12 residues. V lost 4 bases and J lost 10, with 13 bases in between. The CDR3, as DNA: TGCGCCAGCAGCAGGTCGGGGACTGCGCAGTATTTT. As protein: CASSRSGTAQYF.

Only a few counts were recorded for this clone. The rearrangement links TRBV6-4 to TRBJ2-3, with D possibly being TRBD1 (5 bases). Germline V gene sequence: CDR1 MRHNA, CDR2 SNTAGT. The length of the CDR3 is 14 residues. The V and J ends lost 4 bases and 4 bases respectively, with 12 bases between them. The CDR3 sequence: CASSGEGAADTQYF. For the CDR3, the DNA is TGTGCCAGCAGTGGTGAAGGGGCGGCAGATACGCAGTATTTT.

This clone was detected only once. The chain employs TRBV2 and TRBJ1-5, with TRBD1 matching 10 bases. Germline lookup yields CDR1 SNHLY and CDR2 FYNNEI. V lost 6 bases, J lost 4 bases, and 3 bases stayed unmatched. This CDR3 spans 14 amino acids. The CDR3 DNA reads as TGTGCCAGCAGGGACAGGGGGGAAAATCAGCCCCAGCATTTT. It is translated as CASRDRGENQPQHF. Full variable domain (rest looked up from reference TRBV2 and TRBJ1-5): EPEVTQTPSHQVTQMGQEVILRCVPISNHLYFYWYRQILGQKVEFLVSFYNNEISEKSEIFDDQFSVERPDGSNFTLKIRSTKLEDSAMYFCASRDRGENQPQHFGDGTRLSIL.

The rearrangement uses TRBV10-3 and TRBJ2-6; D remains unclear. V was pared by 4 bases and J by 1 base, with 8 bases between. The CDR3 is 15 residues long. Per the germline V gene, CDR1 is ENHRY and CDR2 is SYGVKD. CDR3 region: CAISGDISGANVLTF. CDR3 nucleotides: TGTGCCATCAGTGGAGACATATCTGGGGCCAACGTCCTGACTTTC.

The chain uses TRBV20-1 and TRBJ2-2; D might be TRBD1 or TRBD2, each matching 6 bases. The ends were cut back, 3 bases at V and 2 bases at J, with 13 bases in the middle. The CDR3 is 15 residues long. Germline V gene data show CDR1 as DFQATT and CDR2 as SNEGSKA (reference sequence). CDR3 sequence: CSASSRGTNTGELFF. Written as DNA, the CDR3 is TGCAGTGCTAGTAGTCGGGGGACAAACACCGGGGAGCTGTTTTTT.

V usage is TRBV28 and J usage is TRBJ2-1, with 8 bases fitting TRBD2. This CDR3 has 12 residues. The V gene's germline CDR1 is MDHEN and CDR2 SYDVKM. The junction had 5 bases not matched to a gene; V was cut back by 4 bases and J by 12 bases. The CDR3 DNA reads as TGTGCCAGCAGTTCCGGACTAGCCCGGCAGTTCTTC. Residues: CASSSGLARQFF.

The table lists this clone with a count of one. J is TRBJ1-2 and V is TRBV12-2; the table's D call TRBD1 went unverified against the DNA. TRBV12-2 is a listed pseudogene. The CDR3 has 14 amino acids. CDR3 region: CASRSEQESYGYTF. DNA of the CDR3: TGTGCAAGTCGCTCAGAACAGGAGAGCTATGGCTACACCTTC.

The chain uses TRBV7-3 and TRBJ2-7, with D perhaps TRBD1 or TRBD2 (6 bases each). The CDR3 loop spans 16 amino acids. V gave up 7 bases and J gave up 7 bases, with 26 bases separating them. Germline loops: CDR1 SGHTA, CDR2 FQGTGA. In nucleotides, the CDR3 is TGTGCCAGCAACAACCCCCTTTATGGCGGAGGGGGTGAGCAGTACTTC. Its translation: CASNNPLYGGGGEQYF.

This chain uses TRBV11-2 with TRBJ2-7; D perhaps matches TRBD1 (5 bases). The CDR3 sequence is 14 residues long. The V end was cut by 0 bases, the J end by 2 bases, with 8 bases between. In germline, CDR1 is SGHAT, CDR2 FQNNGV. The CDR3 protein is CASSLEGHTYEQYF. The CDR3 DNA reads TGTGCCAGCAGCTTAGAGGGGCACACCTACGAGCAGTACTTC.

The chain has TRBV27 and TRBJ2-2; 8 bases fit TRBD2. Germline-derived CDR1 and CDR2 are MNHEY and SMNVEV (reference sequence). The CDR3 runs to 17 residues. V was pared by 5 bases and J by 0 bases, with 8 bases of the junction left unmatched. The CDR3 region has the DNA TGTGCCAGCAGTCCCCTAGAAGCGGGGGCGAACACCGGGGAGCTGTTTTTT. The encoded protein is CASSPLEAGANTGELFF.

The rearrangement uses TRBV18 and TRBJ2-7; tentatively, D is TRBD1 or TRBD2 (6 bases each). Trimming stripped 3 bases from V and 5 bases from J, with 14 bases between. Germline V gives CDR1 KGHSH, CDR2 LQKENI. CDR3 size: 14 residues. CDR3 sequence: CASSPAVGGDEQYF. The CDR3 DNA reads as TGTGCCAGCTCACCCGCCGTCGGGGGCGACGAGCAGTACTTC.